The clone carrying this TCR beta chain has at least ten counts. This record belongs to a study of T cells after yellow fever vaccination. The wider study: It was SMART-Seq v4 Ultra Low Input that prepared the fractions with low cell numbers.

The CDR3 totals 16 residues. Germline lookup yields CDR1 LNHDA and CDR2 SQIVND (reference sequence). Unmatched junction bases numbered 10, after V lost 8 bases and J lost 7 bases. TCRdb processed the 5' RACE reads anew with MiXCR; each CDR3 protein has one entry. This sample carries some 350,000 distinct CDR3 sequences, around a tenth of them seen once, and the ten largest clones take roughly 18%. The clonotype originates from a man aged 18 to 35 who received the YFV17D yellow fever vaccine. Source: PBMCs, taken on the day of the first yellow fever vaccination. J is TRBJ2-2 and V is TRBV19; 13 nucleotides align to TRBD2. CDR3 DNA sequence: TGTGCCAGTTCGAGGACTAGCGGGGGTAGGGTCGGGGAGCTGTTTTTT. Translated, it gives CASSRTSGGRVGELFF.